This entry features one T cell receptor beta chain sequence. Germline loops: CDR1 SQVTM, CDR2 ANQGSEA. V lost 3 bases and J lost 3, with 14 bases in between. The CDR3 runs to 14 residues. The data originate from a study of blood T cell repertoires in COVID-19. In the study overall: T cells, B-cell-depleted T cells, or PBMCs supplied cDNA or gDNA.

How the authors handled the data: Estimates of nucleated cell counts were drawn from the amplification of reference gene primers. Clones were sequenced by immunoSEQ multiplex PCR, and TCRdb holds only the in-frame ones, with some missing. Clonal size and the V and J genes are those of that table, whereas D and trimming came from the DNA. The sample includes 90,000 to 150,000 clones, 75% to 90% of them seen just once. V and J are TRBV29-1 and TRBJ1-2, with D maybe TRBD1 (5 bases). The sequence was collected from a human donor with acute or convalescent COVID-19. The donor label of this sample is uncertain. The sequenced sample consisted of peripheral blood. CDR3 amino acids: CSVEGTANDYGYTF. DNA of the CDR3: TGCAGCGTTGAGGGGACTGCCAACGACTATGGCTACACCTTC.